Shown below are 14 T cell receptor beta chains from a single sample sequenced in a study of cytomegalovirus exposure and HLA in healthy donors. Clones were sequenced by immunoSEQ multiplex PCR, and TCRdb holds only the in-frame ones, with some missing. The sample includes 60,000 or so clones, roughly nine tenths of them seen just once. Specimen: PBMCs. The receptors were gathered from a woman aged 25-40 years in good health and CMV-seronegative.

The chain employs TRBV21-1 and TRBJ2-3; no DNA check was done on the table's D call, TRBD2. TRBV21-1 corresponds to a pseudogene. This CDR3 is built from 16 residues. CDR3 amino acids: CASSKETPDSTDTQYF. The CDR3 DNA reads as TGTGCCAGCAGCAAAGAGACTCCTGACAGCACAGATACGCAGTATTTT.

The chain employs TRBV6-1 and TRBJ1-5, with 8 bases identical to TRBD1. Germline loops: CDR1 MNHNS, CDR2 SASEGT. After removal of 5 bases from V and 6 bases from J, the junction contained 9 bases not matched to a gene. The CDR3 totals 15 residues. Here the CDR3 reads CASSFDTGGGQPQHF. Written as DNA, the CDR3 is TGTGCCAGCAGTTTCGACACAGGGGGAGGTCAGCCCCAGCATTTT.

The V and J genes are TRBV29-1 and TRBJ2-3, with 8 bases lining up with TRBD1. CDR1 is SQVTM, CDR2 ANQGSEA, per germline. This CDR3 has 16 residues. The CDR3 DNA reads TGCAGTGCCCCAGGCAGGGGGCGAACTAGCACAGATACGCAGTATTTT. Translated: CSAPGRGRTSTDTQYF.

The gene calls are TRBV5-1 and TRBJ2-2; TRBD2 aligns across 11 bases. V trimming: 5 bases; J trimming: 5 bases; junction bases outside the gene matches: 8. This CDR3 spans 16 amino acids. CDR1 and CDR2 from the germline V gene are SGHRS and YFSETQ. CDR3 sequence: CASSLESSGRTGELFF. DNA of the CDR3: TGCGCCAGCAGTCTGGAGTCTAGCGGGAGGACCGGGGAGCTGTTTTTT. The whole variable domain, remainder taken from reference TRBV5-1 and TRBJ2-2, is KAGVTQTPRYLIKTRGQQVTLSCSPISGHRSVSWYQQTPGQGLQFLFEYFSETQRNKGNFPGRFSGRQFSNSRSEMNVSTLELGDSALYLCASSLESSGRTGELFFGEGSRLTVL.

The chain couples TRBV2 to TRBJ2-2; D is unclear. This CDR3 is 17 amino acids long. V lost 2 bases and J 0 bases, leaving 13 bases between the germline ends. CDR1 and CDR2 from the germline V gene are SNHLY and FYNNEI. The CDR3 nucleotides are TGTGCCAGCAGTGAATACGTGGCAGTACCGAACACCGGGGAGCTGTTTTTT. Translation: CASSEYVAVPNTGELFF.

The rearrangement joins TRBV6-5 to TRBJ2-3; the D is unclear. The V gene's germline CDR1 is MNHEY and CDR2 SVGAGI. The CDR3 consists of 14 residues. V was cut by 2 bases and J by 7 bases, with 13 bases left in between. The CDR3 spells CASSYLQSRNTQYF. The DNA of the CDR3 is TGTGCCAGCAGTTACCTCCAGTCTAGAAATACGCAGTATTTT.

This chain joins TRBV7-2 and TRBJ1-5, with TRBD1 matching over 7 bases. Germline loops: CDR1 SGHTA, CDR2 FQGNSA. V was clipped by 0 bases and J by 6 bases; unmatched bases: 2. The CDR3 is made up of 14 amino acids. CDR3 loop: CASSLASGGQPQHF. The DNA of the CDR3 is TGTGCCAGCAGCTTAGCGTCAGGGGGTCAGCCCCAGCATTTT.

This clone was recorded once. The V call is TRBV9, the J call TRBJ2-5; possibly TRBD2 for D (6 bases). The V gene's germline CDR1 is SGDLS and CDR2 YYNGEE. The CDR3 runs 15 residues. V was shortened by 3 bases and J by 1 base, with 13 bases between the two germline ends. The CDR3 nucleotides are TGTGCCAGCAGCGGCCACGGGGGAATCCAAGAGACCCAGTACTTC. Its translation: CASSGHGGIQETQYF.

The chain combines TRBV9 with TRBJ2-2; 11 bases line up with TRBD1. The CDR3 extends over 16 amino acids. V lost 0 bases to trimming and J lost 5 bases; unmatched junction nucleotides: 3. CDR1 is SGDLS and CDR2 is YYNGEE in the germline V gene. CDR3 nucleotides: TGTGCCAGCAGCGTAGATGGGACAGGGGGAACCGGGGAGCTGTTTTTT. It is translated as CASSVDGTGGTGELFF.

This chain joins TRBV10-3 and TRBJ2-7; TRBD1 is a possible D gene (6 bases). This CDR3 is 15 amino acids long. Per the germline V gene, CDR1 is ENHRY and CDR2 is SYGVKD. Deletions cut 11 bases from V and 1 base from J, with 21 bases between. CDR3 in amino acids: CALRYRAQDSYEQYF. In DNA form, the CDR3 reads TGTGCCCTTAGGTACAGGGCCCAAGATTCCTACGAGCAGTACTTC.

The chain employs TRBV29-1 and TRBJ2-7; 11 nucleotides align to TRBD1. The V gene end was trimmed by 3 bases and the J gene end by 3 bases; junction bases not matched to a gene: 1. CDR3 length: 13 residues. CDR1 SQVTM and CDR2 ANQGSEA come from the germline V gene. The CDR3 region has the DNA TGCAGCGTTGAGGGGACAGGGGGCTACGAGCAGTACTTC. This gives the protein CSVEGTGGYEQYF.

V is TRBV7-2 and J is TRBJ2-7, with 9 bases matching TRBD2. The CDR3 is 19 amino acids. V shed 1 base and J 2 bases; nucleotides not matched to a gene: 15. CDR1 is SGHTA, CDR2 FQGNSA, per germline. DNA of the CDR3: TGTGCCAGCAGCTTAGTAGGAGGAGTGGTAGCGGGAGCTCCCTACGAGCAGTACTTC. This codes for CASSLVGGVVAGAPYEQYF.

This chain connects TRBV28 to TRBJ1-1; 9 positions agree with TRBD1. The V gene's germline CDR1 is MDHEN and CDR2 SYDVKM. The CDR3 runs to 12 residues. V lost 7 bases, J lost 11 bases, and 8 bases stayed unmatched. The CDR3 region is CASTQQGADAFF. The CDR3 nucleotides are TGTGCCAGCACCCAACAGGGGGCGGATGCTTTCTTT.

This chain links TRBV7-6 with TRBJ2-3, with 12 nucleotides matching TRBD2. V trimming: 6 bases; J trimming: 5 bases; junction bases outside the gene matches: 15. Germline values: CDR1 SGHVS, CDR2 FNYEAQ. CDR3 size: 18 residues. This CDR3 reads CASRKGQGLAGLGDTQYF. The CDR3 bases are TGTGCCAGCAGAAAGGGGCAAGGACTAGCGGGATTGGGAGATACGCAGTATTTT.